This T cell receptor (beta chain) originates from a study of cytomegalovirus exposure and HLA in healthy donors. Findings and caveats of the study: The authors enumerated 180 or so TCR beta chains as linked to cytomegalovirus. Donors were assumed by presence/absence analyses to have roughly uniform sequencing depth.

V was clipped by 1 base and J by 10 bases, with 16 bases between them. The germline gives CDR1 MGHRA, CDR2 YSYEKL. The CDR3 has 14 residues. With respect to this clone: As yet, its antigen is unknown.

PCR employed 60 Vbeta and 13 Jbeta primers. TCRdb's copy holds only in-frame clones and misses some; the assay was immunoSEQ multiplex PCR. In the table there are under 110,000 clones, roughly 82% of which are singletons. The chain carries TRBV4-1 and TRBJ1-1, with a tentative D call TRBD1 (5 bases). The receptor was derived from a woman aged 50 to 60 in good health and CMV-seropositive. Sequenced material: PBMCs. The CDR3 coding sequence is TGCGCCAGCAGCCAAGTGGGAGGGGCGGGGGGAGCTTTCTTT. Its translation is CASSQVGGAGGAFF.